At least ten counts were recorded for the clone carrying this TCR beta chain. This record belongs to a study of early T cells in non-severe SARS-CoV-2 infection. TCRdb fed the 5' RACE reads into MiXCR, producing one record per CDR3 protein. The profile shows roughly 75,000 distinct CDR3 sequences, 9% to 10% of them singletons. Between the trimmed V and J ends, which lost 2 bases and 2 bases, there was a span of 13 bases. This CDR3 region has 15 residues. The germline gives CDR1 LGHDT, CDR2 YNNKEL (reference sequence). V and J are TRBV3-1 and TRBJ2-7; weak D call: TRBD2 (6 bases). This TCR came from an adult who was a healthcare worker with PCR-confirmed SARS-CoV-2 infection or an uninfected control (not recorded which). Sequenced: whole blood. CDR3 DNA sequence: TGTGCCAGCAGCCAATTTCGGACGGGAGCCTACGAGCAGTACTTC. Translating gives CASSQFRTGAYEQYF.